Below, 3 T cell receptor beta chains from the same sample are listed, as sequenced in a study of blood T cell repertoires in COVID-19 (dated by TCRdb to about 2020). The method was the immunoSEQ multiplex PCR assay. Sourced from immuneACCESS, this table was stored by TCRdb with only in-frame sequences that have V and J called. A share of the clones is absent; for the studies checked, an unresolved V gene accounts for under half, and the remainder has no known explanation. The table for this sample lists about 19,000 clones; more than 85% of them were counted only once. The ten largest account for about a sixth of the sample. Sequenced: peripheral blood. The receptor source for this set is a man between 65 and 85 years old with acute or convalescent COVID-19.

The chain couples TRBV15 to TRBJ2-3, with 7 bases that match TRBD2. Germline lookup yields CDR1 LNHNV and CDR2 YYDKDF (reference sequence). This CDR3 spans 17 amino acids. V gave up 0 bases and J gave up 1 base; unmatched junction bases: 7. CDR3 sequence reads: CATSRDLVGGGTDTQYF. The DNA of the CDR3 is TGTGCCACCAGCAGAGATCTGGTGGGGGGGGGCACAGATACGCAGTATTTT.

This clone appeared a few times. This CDR3 is CASSPGRGGELFF. CDR3 nucleotides: TGTGCCAGCAGCCCAGGGAGGGGCGGGGAGCTGTTTTTT. This chain uses TRBV5-5 with TRBJ2-2, with TRBD2 matching 7 bases. The CDR3 has 13 amino acids. The germline gives CDR1 SGHKS, CDR2 YYEKEE (reference sequence). Trimming removed 4 bases from V and 7 bases from J; junction bases left unmatched: 4. The full variable domain, completed using reference TRBV5-5 and TRBJ2-2, is DAGVTQSPTHLIKTRGQQVTLRCSPISGHKSVSWYQQVLGQGPQFIFQYYEKEERGRGNFPDRFSARQFPNYSSELNVNALLLGDSALYLCASSPGRGGELFFGEGSRLTVL.

This clone was found a few times. The chain employs TRBV4-3 and TRBJ2-1; 14 bases are shared with TRBD2. CDR3 length: 15 amino acids. Trimming cost V 5 bases and J 7 bases; bases outside gene matches: 4. CDR1 is LGHNA, CDR2 YSLEER, per germline. CDR3 coding DNA: TGCGCCAGCAGCAGACTAGCGGGAGGGCAAAATGAGCAGTTCTTC. Its protein is CASSRLAGGQNEQFF.